This TCR beta chain stems from a study of OX40 agonist ivuxolimab in advanced cancers. Study observations and caveats: Partial responders receiving 0.1-3.0 mg/kg showed among the lowest clonal expansion. By week 6 at 0.1 to 3.0 mg/kg, blood CD4+ and CD8+ T cells had expanded clonally. The specificity for antigen of the expanded peripheral T cells was not determined. There were, on average, more expanded clones in CD8+ T cells than in CD4+.

About this clone itself: Its antigen is unknown.

TCRdb's table, derived via immunoSEQ multiplex PCR, lists solely in-frame clones and lacks some. The table includes roughly 65,000 clones, about three quarters detected once. The sequences come from CD4+ or CD8+ T cells sorted from blood, collected in a trial of the OX40 agonist ivuxolimab. This receptor was obtained from an adult with an advanced solid tumor such as melanoma, head and neck, liver or kidney cancer.

CDR3: CATSERGQETQYF. The CDR3, as DNA: TGTGCCACCAGCGAGCGGGGCCAAGAGACCCAGTACTTC. The chain recombines TRBV15 with TRBJ2-5, with 7 positions matching TRBD2. CDR3 size: 13 residues. Per germline, CDR1 LNHNV and CDR2 YYDKDF (reference sequence). With 5 bases clipped from V and 1 base from J, the junction kept 1 base outside the gene matches.